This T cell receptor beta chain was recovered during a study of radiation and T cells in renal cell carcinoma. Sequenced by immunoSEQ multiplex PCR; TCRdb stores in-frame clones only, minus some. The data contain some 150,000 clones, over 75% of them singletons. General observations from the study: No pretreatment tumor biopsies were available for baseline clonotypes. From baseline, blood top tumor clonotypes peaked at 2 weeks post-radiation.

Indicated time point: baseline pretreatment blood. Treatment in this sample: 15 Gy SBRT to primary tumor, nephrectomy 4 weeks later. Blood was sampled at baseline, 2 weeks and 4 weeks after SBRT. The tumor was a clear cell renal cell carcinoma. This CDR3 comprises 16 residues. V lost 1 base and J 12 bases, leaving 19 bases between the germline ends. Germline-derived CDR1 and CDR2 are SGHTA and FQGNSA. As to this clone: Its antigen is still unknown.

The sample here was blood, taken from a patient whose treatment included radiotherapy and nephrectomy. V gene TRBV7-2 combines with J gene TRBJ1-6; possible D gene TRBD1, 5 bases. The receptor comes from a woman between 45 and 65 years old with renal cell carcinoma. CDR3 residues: CASSLGGGSTQGPLHF. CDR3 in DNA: TGTGCCAGCAGCTTAGGGGGAGGTTCAACCCAGGGACCCCTCCACTTT.